This T cell receptor (beta chain) was profiled in a study of early T cells in non-severe SARS-CoV-2 infection. Study overall: Sequenced bulk RNA came from whole blood that was unsorted, and chains were unpaired. Study outcomes and limitations: VDJdb-based matching was biased toward anti-spike CD8 responses and missed private and CD4 specificities.

This clonotype was seen only a few times. The antigen is undetermined. The library protocol tagged individual cDNA molecules with unique molecular identifiers. Each CDR3 protein gets one entry after TCRdb re-called the 5' RACE reads with MiXCR. The table includes about 110,000 distinct CDR3 sequences, around 10% detected once. There are 12 residues in the CDR3. V was clipped by 2 bases and J by 6 bases, with 2 bases between them. In germline, CDR1 is MGHRA, CDR2 YSYEKL. The chain uses TRBV4-1 and TRBJ1-6, with D hard to call. Sequences were obtained from whole blood. The receptor's source is an adult who was a healthcare worker with PCR-confirmed SARS-CoV-2 infection or an uninfected control (not recorded which). In DNA, the CDR3 is TGCGCCAGCAGCCAACCTAATTCACCCCTCCACTTT. Translated, it gives CASSQPNSPLHF.